The 31 T cell receptor beta chains in this list originate from one sample, sequenced in a study of cytomegalovirus exposure and HLA in healthy donors. 13 Jbeta primers and 60 Vbeta primers were used for the PCR. Clones were sequenced by immunoSEQ multiplex PCR, and TCRdb holds only the in-frame ones, with some missing. The sample holds approximately 150,000 clones, roughly 87% seen once. Sequencing input: PBMCs. These receptors were taken from a man in his forties or fifties in good health and CMV-seropositive.

The chain uses TRBV14 and TRBJ1-6; D is ambiguous. V lost 0 bases and J lost 7, with 7 bases in between. The CDR3 length is 14 residues. The V gene's germline CDR1 is SGHDN and CDR2 FVKESK. The CDR3 reads CASSQETDNSPLHF. The CDR3 region has the DNA TGTGCCAGCAGCCAAGAAACAGACAATTCACCCCTCCACTTT.

The chain couples TRBV5-5 to TRBJ2-6; D might be TRBD2 (5 bases). The V and J ends lost 1 base and 0 bases respectively, with 8 bases between them. The CDR3 totals 16 residues. CDR1 is SGHKS, CDR2 YYEKEE, per germline (reference sequence). CDR3 coding DNA: TGTGCCAGCAGCTTGTTGACTAACTCTGGGGCCAACGTCCTGACTTTC. Protein product: CASSLLTNSGANVLTF.

Of note for this clone: The same CDR3 arises from other DNA sequences in this sample as well. CDR3 in DNA: TGTGCCATCAGTGAGTCGGAGGGAAATGAGCAGTTCTTC. It is translated as CAISESEGNEQFF. The gene calls are TRBV10-3 and TRBJ2-1, with D perhaps TRBD2 (6 bases). Trimming shortened V by 0 bases and J by 7 bases, and 7 bases separated the two germline ends. CDR3 length: 13 residues. Germline V CDR1 and CDR2: ENHRY, SYGVKD.

V usage is TRBV6-6 and J usage is TRBJ2-3; 13 bases align to TRBD2. From germline, CDR1 is MNHNY and CDR2 SVGAGI (reference sequence). The CDR3 spans 15 residues. V trimming: 5 bases; J trimming: 11 bases; junction bases outside the gene matches: 10. CDR3: CASSTLAGGLPEQYF. The CDR3 DNA reads TGTGCCAGCAGTACACTAGCGGGAGGGCTTCCTGAGCAGTATTTT.

The table lists this clone with a few counts. V is TRBV28 and J is TRBJ2-3; 8 bases fit TRBD2. With V trimmed by 2 bases and J by 5 bases, 3 bases remained unmatched. Germline loops: CDR1 MDHEN, CDR2 SYDVKM. The CDR3 is 14 residues long. CDR3 DNA: TGTGCCAGCAGTTTAAGCGGGGGATTAGATACGCAGTATTTT. This encodes CASSLSGGLDTQYF.

The chain links TRBV2 to TRBJ2-2; unclear D gene. The CDR3 consists of 18 residues. Germline CDR1 SNHLY, CDR2 FYNNEI. V gave up 2 bases and J gave up 0 bases, with 16 bases separating them. CDR3 amino acids: CASSEFTRPPANTGELFF. CDR3 bases: TGTGCCAGCAGTGAATTCACCAGGCCACCGGCGAACACCGGGGAGCTGTTTTTT.

The rearrangement joins TRBV7-9 to TRBJ1-6; 7 nucleotides align to TRBD1. The CDR3 has 14 residues. Germline lookup yields CDR1 SEHNR and CDR2 FQNEAQ (reference sequence). Germline trimming cut 5 bases from V and 4 bases from J; bases unmatched to any gene: 2. The CDR3 DNA reads TGTGCCAGCAGCCCGGGACAGTATAATTCACCCCTCCACTTT. Its translation is CASSPGQYNSPLHF.

The chain combines TRBV30 with TRBJ2-3, with 8 nucleotides matching TRBD1. Losses at the gene ends were 4 bases for V and 4 bases for J; bases not matched to a gene: 7. The CDR3 covers 14 residues. The V gene's germline CDR1 is GTSNPN and CDR2 SVGIG (reference sequence). In DNA, the CDR3 is TGTGCCTGGAAGGACAGGGTATGGGCAGATACGCAGTATTTT. It yields the protein CAWKDRVWADTQYF. The variable domain in full, with the rest retrieved from reference TRBV30 and TRBJ2-3, is SQTIHQWPATLVQPVGSPLSLECTVEGTSNPNLYWYRQAAGRGLQLLFYSVGIGQISSEVPQNLSASRPQDRQFILSSKKLLLSDSGFYLCAWKDRVWADTQYFGPGTRLTVL.

This sequence joins TRBV9 and TRBJ2-6, with TRBD1 identical over 7 bases. Germline CDR1 reads SGDLS; CDR2 reads YYNGEE. With 4 bases clipped from V and 4 bases from J, the junction kept 8 bases outside the gene matches. CDR3 length: 16 amino acids. DNA for the CDR3: TGTGCCAGCAGCCCCGAGGGGGCTTCAGGGGCCAACGTCCTGACTTTC. Its protein product is CASSPEGASGANVLTF.

In this sample, this clone turned up a few times. The genes are TRBV19 and TRBJ2-4; D uncertain. Trimming stripped 6 bases from V and 0 bases from J, with 12 bases between. The CDR3 has 15 amino acids. Per germline, CDR1 LNHDA and CDR2 SQIVND (reference sequence). In DNA, the CDR3 is TGTGCCAGTAGGTCCCAGGTTATAGCCAAAAACATTCAGTACTTC. Amino acids: CASRSQVIAKNIQYF.

The J gene is TRBJ2-2, the V gene TRBV21-1; TRBD2, as called in the table, went unchecked against the DNA. TRBV21-1 is deemed a pseudogene. The CDR3 runs 15 residues. The CDR3 reads CASSSQGRVPGELFF. The CDR3, as DNA: TGTGCCAGCAGCTCCCAGGGGAGGGTTCCCGGGGAGCTGTTTTTT.

This clone was found a few times. The chain couples TRBV2 to TRBJ2-2; tentatively, D is TRBD1 (5 bases). Trimming pared 4 bases from V and 5 bases from J, leaving 11 bases between. Germline V gives CDR1 SNHLY, CDR2 FYNNEI. The CDR3 totals 14 residues. The CDR3 DNA is TGTGCCAGCAGTGGGTACAGGTCAACCGGGGAGCTGTTTTTT. Its protein product is CASSGYRSTGELFF.

This clone was observed a few times. V gene TRBV2 combines with J gene TRBJ1-1; 12 bases map to TRBD1. This CDR3 contains 15 residues. Looked up from germline, CDR1 is SNHLY and CDR2 is FYNNEI. With 4 bases clipped from V and 8 bases from J, the junction kept 8 bases outside the gene matches. The CDR3 protein is CASSGAGTGGVEAFF. The CDR3 DNA is TGTGCCAGCAGTGGAGCCGGGACAGGGGGCGTGGAAGCTTTCTTT.

This chain joins TRBV28 and TRBJ1-2; 7 bases agree with TRBD1. Germline assignment: CDR1 MDHEN and CDR2 SYDVKM. The CDR3 has 17 amino acids. Trimming removed 2 bases from V and 4 bases from J; junction bases left unmatched: 13. CDR3 protein: CASSLMYRGLELYGYTF. The CDR3 bases are TGTGCCAGCAGTTTAATGTACAGGGGCCTCGAACTCTATGGCTACACCTTC.

V is TRBV4-1 and J is TRBJ2-1; 10 nucleotides align to TRBD2. J was trimmed by 0 bases and V by 2 bases; bases with no gene match: 10. Germline CDR1 is MGHRA and CDR2 is YSYEKL. The CDR3 is made up of 19 amino acids. Written as DNA, the CDR3 is TGCGCCAGCAGCCAACGAGTAGCGGGGGGCTTGAGCTCCTACAATGAGCAGTTCTTC. Residues: CASSQRVAGGLSSYNEQFF.

This clone was picked up one time. At one of its ends the junction is not consistent with the germline gene, which may arise from a read error. The same CDR3 arises from other DNA sequences in this sample as well. This chain joins TRBV11-2 and TRBJ2-5; tentatively, D is TRBD1 (6 bases). Germline-derived CDR1 and CDR2 are SGHAT and FQNNGV. CDR3 length: 16 residues. CDR3 DNA sequence: TGTGCCAGTAGCTTAGGGGGAACAGGAGTCCAAGAGACCCAGTACTTC. Its translation: CASSLGGTGVQETQYF.

The chain has TRBV27 and TRBJ2-7; D may be TRBD1 (7 bases). The CDR3 length is 14 residues. Trimming removed 11 bases at V and 2 bases at J, with 19 bases between. CDR1 is MNHEY, CDR2 SMNVEV, per germline (reference sequence). The chain's CDR3 is CACRRQGGTYEQYF. CDR3 nucleotide sequence: TGTGCCTGCCGAAGGCAGGGGGGCACCTACGAGCAGTACTTC.

The chain employs TRBV19 and TRBJ2-2, with 8 bases that match TRBD1. This CDR3 has 15 amino acids. With V trimmed by 2 bases and J by 8 bases, 7 bases remained unmatched. Germline V gene lookup returns CDR1 LNHDA and CDR2 SQIVND (reference sequence). In DNA form, the CDR3 reads TGTGCCAGTAGTATACCGACAGGGGAGGTAGGGGAGCTGTTTTTT. Its translation: CASSIPTGEVGELFF.

CDR3 coding DNA: TGTGCTCCTCCTCCGGGGACAGGGGCTAACAATGAGCAGTTCTTC. Residues: CAPPPGTGANNEQFF. The chain uses TRBV25-1 and TRBJ2-1; the match to TRBD1 covers 10 bases. Looked up from germline, CDR1 is MGHDK and CDR2 is SYGVNS. The CDR3 is made up of 15 amino acids.

Here the CDR3 reads CASSLRTLDTIYF. CDR3 nucleotides: TGTGCCAGCAGCCTCCGGACTTTAGACACCATATATTTT. The chain employs TRBV9 and TRBJ1-3, with D unresolved. Germline V gene data show CDR1 as SGDLS and CDR2 as YYNGEE. This CDR3 spans 13 amino acids. Trimming stripped 4 bases from V and 8 bases from J, with 13 bases between.

V gene TRBV5-8 combines with J gene TRBJ1-1; D possibly corresponds to TRBD1 (5 bases). Germline V CDR1 and CDR2: SGHTS, YDEGEE. This CDR3 comprises 15 residues. V was clipped by 3 bases and J by 6 bases, with 18 bases between them. The CDR3 here is CASSSPRTGSPEAFF. The CDR3, as DNA: TGTGCCAGCAGCTCGCCGAGAACAGGATCGCCTGAAGCTTTCTTT.

The chain combines TRBV28 with TRBJ1-5, with D maybe TRBD1 (6 bases). The CDR3 extends over 15 amino acids. V was pared by 6 bases and J by 2 bases, with 14 bases between. Looked up from germline, CDR1 is MDHEN and CDR2 is SYDVKM. CDR3 protein: CASSPRGEGNQPQHF. For the CDR3, the DNA is TGTGCCAGCAGCCCCAGGGGAGAAGGCAATCAGCCCCAGCATTTT.

This clone occurred a few times. The rearrangement joins TRBV4-2 to TRBJ2-2; no reliable D call. The V gene's germline CDR1 is LGHNA and CDR2 YNFKEQ. This CDR3 region has 16 residues. Trimming pared 0 bases from V and 1 base from J, leaving 9 bases between. The CDR3 reads CASSQDPEMNTGELFF. Here the CDR3 DNA reads TGTGCCAGCAGCCAAGATCCGGAGATGAACACCGGGGAGCTGTTTTTT.

The chain combines TRBV27 with TRBJ2-1; 12 bases fit TRBD2. CDR3 length: 15 residues. Germline V gene sequence: CDR1 MNHEY, CDR2 SMNVEV (reference sequence). J gave up 8 bases and V 6 bases, and 8 bases lay outside the gene matches. Written as DNA, the CDR3 is TGTGCCAGCAGACCTAGCGGGGGGGCCTTTCATGAGCAGTTCTTC. This gives the protein CASRPSGGAFHEQFF.

This clone was seen only once. The chain has TRBV6-5 and TRBJ2-1; the match to TRBD2 covers 14 bases. CDR3 length equals 15 residues. Germline V lookup: CDR1 MNHEY, CDR2 SVGAGI. The ends lost 6 bases at V and 7 bases at J; junction bases unmatched: 5. CDR3 nucleotide sequence: TGTGCCAGCAGCCGACTAGCGGGAGGGATAAATGAGCAGTTCTTC. Its translation is CASSRLAGGINEQFF.

V usage is TRBV28 and J usage is TRBJ2-5; perhaps TRBD2 as D (6 bases). From germline, CDR1 is MDHEN and CDR2 SYDVKM. The CDR3 sequence is 16 residues long. Trimming shortened V by 2 bases and J by 2 bases, and 15 bases separated the two germline ends. The CDR3 loop is CASSLRAGRWQETQYF. The CDR3, as DNA: TGTGCCAGCAGTTTACGGGCAGGGAGGTGGCAAGAGACCCAGTACTTC.

For the CDR3, the DNA is TGTGCCACCAGCATAACACAAACTACCTCTGGAAACACCATATATTTT. Its protein is CATSITQTTSGNTIYF. The genes are TRBV15 and TRBJ1-3, with D unresolved. In germline, CDR1 is LNHNV, CDR2 YYDKDF (reference sequence). The CDR3 sequence is 16 residues long. The V end lost 4 bases, the J end lost 0 bases, and 13 bases lay between the germline ends.

The rearrangement joins TRBV29-1 to TRBJ1-1; D might be TRBD1 (6 bases). The CDR3 covers 13 residues. Germline loops: CDR1 SQVTM, CDR2 ANQGSEA. V was cut by 3 bases and J by 4 bases, with 12 bases left in between. CDR3 coding DNA: TGCAGCGTTGATTACAGGGCCGGCACTGAAGCTTTCTTT. It translates to CSVDYRAGTEAFF. Looking up the rest from reference TRBV29-1 and TRBJ1-1 gives the full variable domain: SAVISQKPSRDICQRGTSLTIQCQVDSQVTMMFWYRQQPGQSLTLIATANQGSEATYESGFVIDKFPISRPNLTFSTLTVSNMSPEDSSIYLCSVDYRAGTEAFFGQGTRLTVV.

The chain is built from TRBV5-1 and TRBJ1-4; 8 bases fit TRBD1. The CDR3 covers 16 residues. V dropped 4 bases and J dropped 8; count of bases not matched to a gene: 13. Germline assignment: CDR1 SGHRS and CDR2 YFSETQ. Written as DNA, the CDR3 is TGCGCCAGCAGCACCGGAGACAGGGGTTTAGGGGAAAAACTGTTTTTT. It translates to CASSTGDRGLGEKLFF.

The chain recombines TRBV4-2 with TRBJ1-4, with D perhaps matching TRBD1 (5 bases). This CDR3 spans 17 amino acids. V gave up 4 bases and J gave up 6 bases, with 21 bases separating them. Germline V lookup: CDR1 LGHNA, CDR2 YNFKEQ. CDR3 DNA sequence: TGTGCCAGCAGCCCCAACCCGGGACTCCTCGGGGATGAAAAACTGTTTTTT. Its protein is CASSPNPGLLGDEKLFF.

This chain uses TRBV5-5 with TRBJ1-2, with D possibly matching TRBD1 (6 bases). V dropped 7 bases and J dropped 2 bases, with 21 bases sitting between them. This CDR3 is 16 amino acids long. Germline assignment: CDR1 SGHKS and CDR2 YYEKEE (reference sequence). The CDR3 sequence is CASRPERAGTNYGYTF. The CDR3 DNA follows: TGTGCCAGCCGCCCGGAACGCGCCGGGACAAACTATGGCTACACCTTC. Based on the CDR3 plus reference TRBV5-5 and TRBJ1-2, the full variable domain is DAGVTQSPTHLIKTRGQQVTLRCSPISGHKSVSWYQQVLGQGPQFIFQYYEKEERGRGNFPDRFSARQFPNYSSELNVNALLLGDSALYLCASRPERAGTNYGYTFGSGTRLTVV.